The 18 T cell receptor beta chains listed next were all sequenced from one sample in a study of T-cell memory formation after mild COVID-19. TCRdb redid the calling of the 5' RACE reads with MiXCR, one entry per CDR3 protein. This sample has about 350,000 distinct CDR3 sequences, with roughly 13% found just once. Source material: PBMCs or a T cell subset sorted from them (not recorded which). The receptors derive from a man younger than 35 who had mild COVID-19 (a few samples of this study predate the infection). Cell type and time point are not known.

This clonotype was found many times. This chain uses TRBV20-1 with TRBJ2-7; TRBD1 might be the D (6 bases). Trimming removed 6 bases at V and 0 bases at J, with 12 bases between. The CDR3 is 13 amino acids. Germline V gene lookup returns CDR1 DFQATT and CDR2 SNEGSKA (reference sequence). CDR3 in amino acids: CSAAIQGSYEQYV. CDR3 nucleotide sequence: TGCAGTGCCGCAATACAGGGCTCCTACGAGCAGTACGTC.

The chain employs TRBV2 and TRBJ2-5; D is possibly TRBD1 (5 bases). The CDR3 has 13 amino acids. Germline V gene data show CDR1 as SNHLY and CDR2 as FYNNEI. Trimming cost V 4 bases and J 11 bases, with 17 bases left between them. CDR3 coding DNA: TGTGCCAGCAGTGGGGAAGGGGTCAGACTTCAGTACTTC. Translated, it gives CASSGEGVRLQYF. The complete variable domain, with remaining parts taken from reference TRBV2 and TRBJ2-5, reads EPEVTQTPSHQVTQMGQEVILRCVPISNHLYFYWYRQILGQKVEFLVSFYNNEISEKSEIFDDQFSVERPDGSNFTLKIRSTKLEDSAMYFCASSGEGVRLQYFGPGTRLLVL.

The chain is built from TRBV20-1 and TRBJ2-3, with D unresolved. The germline V gene encodes CDR1 DFQATT and CDR2 SNEGSKA (reference sequence). CDR3 length: 13 residues. With 6 bases removed from V and 2 bases from J, the gap between germline ends came to 12 bases. CDR3: CSAPGLSTDTQYF. CDR3 DNA sequence: TGCAGTGCCCCGGGCCTCTCCACAGATACGCAGTATTTT.

This clonotype was picked up a small number of times. This chain connects TRBV4-2 to TRBJ2-5; either TRBD1 or TRBD2 may supply D (6 bases each). Germline CDR1 and CDR2: LGHNA and YNFKEQ. The CDR3 is 16 amino acids. V dropped 1 base and J dropped 1 base, with 13 bases sitting between them. CDR3 DNA: TGTGCCAGCAGCCAAGGAAGGGGGGCCATCCAAGAGACCCAGTACTTC. It codes for CASSQGRGAIQETQYF.

V and J are TRBV12-3 or TRBV12-4 and TRBJ1-2; no firm D call. This CDR3 region has 13 residues. Trimming pared 7 bases from V and 2 bases from J, leaving 11 bases between. The CDR3 sequence: CASISGENYGYTF. CDR3 sequence (DNA): TGTGCCAGCATATCCGGGGAGAACTATGGCTACACCTTC.

This clonotype was detected many times. The chain is built from TRBV20-1 and TRBJ2-7; 7 bases match TRBD2. V dropped 3 bases and J dropped 2; count of bases not matched to a gene: 16. The germline V gene has CDR1 DFQATT and CDR2 SNEGSKA (reference sequence). CDR3 length: 17 amino acids. The CDR3 region is CSASPRRGREGTYEQYV. The CDR3, as DNA: TGCAGTGCTAGTCCTCGGAGGGGCAGGGAGGGAACCTACGAGCAGTACGTC.

This clonotype has only a few counts. The genes are TRBV6-4 and TRBJ2-7; 7 bases map to TRBD2. The CDR3 extends over 15 amino acids. V dropped 0 bases and J dropped 1; count of bases not matched to a gene: 3. Germline lookup yields CDR1 MRHNA and CDR2 SNTAGT. This chain's CDR3 is CASSDSRRGSYEQYV. For the CDR3, the DNA is TGTGCCAGCAGTGACTCGCGGCGGGGGTCCTACGAGCAGTACGTC.

The chain employs TRBV3-1 and TRBJ1-4; 10 bases line up with TRBD1. Germline V gives CDR1 LGHDT, CDR2 YNNKEL (reference sequence). Trimming cost V 0 bases and J 2 bases; bases outside gene matches: 0. The CDR3 runs to 16 residues. CDR3 DNA: TGTGCCAGCAGCCAAGAGGACAGGGGGACTAATGAAAAACTGTTTTTT. This codes for CASSQEDRGTNEKLFF.

This clonotype was seen only a few times. The chain uses TRBV6-5 and TRBJ1-5; D is undetermined. The germline V gene has CDR1 MNHEY and CDR2 SVGAGI. The CDR3 is 16 amino acids. The V gene lost 2 bases and the J gene lost 7 bases, with 18 bases spanning the gap. CDR3 sequence: CASSYGPGSRKQPQHF. The CDR3 DNA sequence: TGTGCCAGCAGTTACGGGCCGGGCTCCAGGAAACAGCCCCAGCATTTT.

This clonotype was seen a few times. This chain links TRBV7-3 with TRBJ2-3; 12 bases map to TRBD2. Germline loops: CDR1 SGHTA, CDR2 FQGTGA. The CDR3 extends over 17 amino acids. J was trimmed by 1 base and V by 1 base; bases with no gene match: 3. The CDR3 spells CASSLRLAGDRTDTQYF. Here the CDR3 DNA reads TGTGCCAGCAGCTTAAGACTAGCGGGGGACCGCACAGATACGCAGTATTTT.

This chain connects TRBV6-5 to TRBJ2-5, with D unresolved. Germline CDR1 is MNHEY and CDR2 is SVGAGI. CDR3 size: 13 residues. Trimming pared 6 bases from V and 5 bases from J, leaving 13 bases between. CDR3 loop: CASRDGVGETQYF. The CDR3 region has the DNA TGTGCCAGCAGAGATGGGGTAGGCGAGACCCAGTACTTC.

The chain is built from TRBV20-1 and TRBJ2-5; 10 bases fit TRBD2. With V trimmed by 7 bases and J by 4 bases, 3 bases remained unmatched. This CDR3 has 12 amino acids. Germline values: CDR1 DFQATT, CDR2 SNEGSKA (reference sequence). The CDR3 here is CSGAGGPETQYF. CDR3 in DNA: TGCAGTGGAGCGGGGGGGCCAGAGACCCAGTACTTC.

The rearrangement joins TRBV15 to TRBJ2-1; 8 positions agree with TRBD2. CDR3 size: 16 residues. The junction had 9 bases not matched to a gene; V was cut back by 5 bases and J by 3 bases. The germline gives CDR1 LNHNV, CDR2 YYDKDF (reference sequence). This CDR3 reads CATSGGPGGIYNEQFF. Here the CDR3 DNA reads TGTGCCACCAGCGGAGGGCCGGGGGGGATCTACAATGAGCAGTTCTTC.

V and J are TRBV20-1 and TRBJ2-7; no definite D call. CDR1 and CDR2 (germline): DFQATT, SNEGSKA (reference sequence). V lost 0 bases to trimming and J lost 0 bases, with 6 bases between them. The CDR3 extends over 13 amino acids. The CDR3 nucleotides read TGCAGTGCTAGAGAGGTGGTCTCCTACGAGCAGTACTTC. Protein sequence: CSAREVVSYEQYF.

This clonotype appeared a few times. The chain links TRBV5-1 to TRBJ1-1; no firm D call. The CDR3 length is 14 residues. The ends were cut back, 3 bases at V and 0 bases at J, with 9 bases in the middle. Germline V gene sequence: CDR1 SGHRS, CDR2 YFSETQ. For the CDR3, the DNA is TGCGCCAGCAGCTCGTCGGGGATGAACACTGAAGCTTTCTTT. Its translation is CASSSSGMNTEAFF.

This clonotype was counted only a few times. V and J are TRBV6-2 or TRBV6-3 and TRBJ2-5; 8 bases map to TRBD1. Germline values: CDR1 MNHEY, CDR2 SVGEGT. This CDR3 contains 15 residues. The junction had 8 bases not matched to a gene; V was cut back by 6 bases and J by 2 bases. The CDR3 protein is CASSLRDRFQETQYF. CDR3 bases: TGTGCCAGCAGCTTAAGGGACAGGTTTCAAGAGACCCAGTACTTC.

This clonotype was counted many times. CDR3 region: CASSQGAGGPNTGELFF. CDR3 DNA: TGCGCCAGCAGCCAAGGAGCGGGGGGGCCCAACACCGGGGAGCTGTTTTTT. The chain joins TRBV4-3 to TRBJ2-2, with 10 nucleotides matching TRBD2. J lost 2 bases, V lost 1 base, and 4 bases had no gene match. This CDR3 has 17 amino acids. Germline V CDR1 and CDR2: LGHNA, YSLEER.

The chain recombines TRBV18 with TRBJ2-3; 12 bases agree with TRBD1. The V gene's germline CDR1 is KGHSH and CDR2 LQKENI. CDR3 length: 16 amino acids. Trimming took 5 bases from V and 4 from J; bases not matched to a gene: 7. The CDR3 nucleotides read TGTGCCAGCTCATCGACCGGGACAGGGGGCCCAGATACGCAGTATTTT. Residues: CASSSTGTGGPDTQYF.